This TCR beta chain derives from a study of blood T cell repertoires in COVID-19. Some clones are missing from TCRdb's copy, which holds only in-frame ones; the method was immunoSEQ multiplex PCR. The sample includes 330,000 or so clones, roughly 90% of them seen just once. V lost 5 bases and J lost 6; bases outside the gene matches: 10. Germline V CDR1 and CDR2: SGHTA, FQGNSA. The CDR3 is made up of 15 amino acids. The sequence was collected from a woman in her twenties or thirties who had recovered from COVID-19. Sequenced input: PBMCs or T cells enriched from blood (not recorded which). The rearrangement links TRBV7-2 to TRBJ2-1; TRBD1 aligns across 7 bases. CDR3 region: CASSSRRGLSNEQFF. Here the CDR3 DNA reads TGTGCCAGCAGCAGTCGCAGGGGGTTGAGCAATGAGCAGTTCTTC.